A single sample gave rise to the 22 T cell receptor beta chains below, sequenced in a study of blood T cells in healthy people across ages. Sample-barcoded 5' priming and a J-beta primer mix drove a second PCR of 7 to 11 cycles. TCRdb re-called the 5' RACE reads through MiXCR, storing one row per CDR3 protein. The sample holds over 1,200,000 distinct CDR3 sequences, around 55% seen once. The sample taken for sequencing was blood. The source is a man aged 18 to 30 in good health.

CDR3 region: CSARGLGGYYEQYF. For the CDR3, the DNA is TGCAGTGCTAGAGGGTTAGGGGGCTACTACGAGCAGTACTTC. The genes are TRBV20-1 and TRBJ2-5, with 7 bases matching TRBD1. The assigned J gene may be wrong: the sequence end matches TRBJ2-7 better. Germline V gene data show CDR1 as DFQATT and CDR2 as SNEGSKA (reference sequence). CDR3 length: 14 amino acids.

This clonotype was recorded a few times. The chain carries TRBV20-1 and TRBJ1-1; tentative D call: TRBD1 (6 bases). Trimming took 6 bases from V and 6 from J, leaving 23 bases between them. The germline CDR1 and CDR2 sequences are DFQATT and SNEGSKA (reference sequence). The CDR3 covers 15 residues. CDR3 coding DNA: TGCAGTGCCGCGGACAGTCGAGGGATTTTCGCTGAAGCTTTCTTT. Translation: CSAADSRGIFAEAFF.

The CDR3: CATSDDRDRYEQYF. The CDR3 region has the DNA TGTGCCACCAGCGATGACAGGGATAGGTACGAGCAGTACTTC. The chain has TRBV24-1 and TRBJ2-7; 7 nucleotides line up with TRBD1. This CDR3 spans 14 amino acids. V lost 7 bases and J lost 4; bases outside the gene matches: 9. The V gene's germline CDR1 is KGHDR and CDR2 SFDVKD.

The chain uses TRBV20-1 and TRBJ2-1; D gene ambiguous. CDR3 length: 16 residues. V was trimmed by 3 bases and J by 6 bases, leaving 21 bases between them. The germline gives CDR1 DFQATT, CDR2 SNEGSKA (reference sequence). The CDR3 DNA reads as TGCAGTGCTAGTGATGGTGCTAACTGGCGGCCCAATGAGCAGTTCTTC. Amino acids: CSASDGANWRPNEQFF.

There are a few counts of this clonotype. CDR3 DNA sequence: TGTGCCATCAGTGAGTCGAGAGACAGGGGTGATACGCAGTATTTT. Translating gives CAISESRDRGDTQYF. This chain uses TRBV10-3 with TRBJ2-3, with 8 bases lining up with TRBD1. V trimming: 0 bases; J trimming: 6 bases; junction bases outside the gene matches: 5. There are 15 residues in the CDR3. Per the germline V gene, CDR1 is ENHRY and CDR2 is SYGVKD.

This sequence joins TRBV14 and TRBJ1-1; D uncertain. V gave up 3 bases and J gave up 0 bases, with 11 bases separating them. Per germline, CDR1 SGHDN and CDR2 FVKESK. CDR3 length equals 15 residues. The CDR3, as DNA: TGTGCCAGCAGCCATCAAAGGTCCGTGAACACTGAAGCTTTCTTT. It specifies CASSHQRSVNTEAFF.

CDR3 sequence reads: CASREPGLSYNEQFF. The CDR3 bases are TGCGCCAGCAGAGAACCGGGACTATCATACAATGAGCAGTTCTTC. V and J are TRBV10-2 and TRBJ2-1, with 7 bases that match TRBD2. The V gene's germline CDR1 is WSHSY and CDR2 SAAADI. With 6 bases clipped from V and 4 bases from J, the junction kept 9 bases outside the gene matches. The CDR3 consists of 15 residues.

The chain joins TRBV4-3 to TRBJ2-6; 8 bases agree with TRBD1. V was pared by 4 bases and J by 0 bases, with 11 bases of the junction left unmatched. Germline values: CDR1 LGHNA, CDR2 YSLEER. The CDR3 is made up of 19 amino acids. The CDR3 bases are TGCGCCAGCAGCCCCTTGGTGGCGGACAGGGTCTCTGGGGCCAACGTCCTGACTTTC. Its translation is CASSPLVADRVSGANVLTF.

The V call is TRBV4-1, the J call TRBJ2-3, with no clear D. The germline V and J ends were trimmed by 1 base and 3 bases, with 11 bases remaining between them. The length of the CDR3 is 15 residues. Germline CDR1 and CDR2: MGHRA and YSYEKL. In nucleotides, the CDR3 is TGCGCCAGCAGCCAAGCCTTCCAGGCGACAGATACGCAGTATTTT. This codes for CASSQAFQATDTQYF.

The chain is built from TRBV4-3 and TRBJ1-4; D is perhaps TRBD1 (6 bases). The germline CDR1 and CDR2 sequences are LGHNA and YSLEER. The V and J ends lost 3 bases and 3 bases respectively, with 20 bases between them. CDR3 length: 18 residues. The CDR3 is CASSQTSRWGASNEKLFF. In DNA form, the CDR3 reads TGCGCCAGCAGCCAGACCTCGCGATGGGGGGCATCTAATGAAAAACTGTTTTTT.

Written as DNA, the CDR3 is TGCAGTGCGTCGGCACCGGGACAGGGGGCGCAGACTCCATTTTATGGCTACACCTTC. The encoded protein is CSASAPGQGAQTPFYGYTF. The genes are TRBV20-1 and TRBJ1-2; TRBD1 matches 12 bases. CDR1 is DFQATT, CDR2 SNEGSKA, per germline (reference sequence). J lost 5 bases, V lost 6 bases, and 22 bases had no gene match. The CDR3 extends over 19 amino acids.

The chain joins TRBV7-2 to TRBJ1-5; 7 bases are shared with TRBD1. V lost 4 bases to trimming and J lost 4 bases; unmatched junction nucleotides: 7. The length of the CDR3 is 15 residues. CDR1 is SGHTA, CDR2 FQGNSA, per germline. CDR3 region: CASSSYSGGNQPQHF. CDR3 DNA: TGTGCCAGCAGCTCATATTCAGGGGGGAATCAGCCCCAGCATTTT.

The V gene is TRBV7-9, the J gene TRBJ1-2; D not certain. This CDR3 is 16 amino acids long. V dropped 6 bases and J dropped 0 bases, with 17 bases sitting between them. CDR1 and CDR2 (germline): SEHNR, FQNEAQ (reference sequence). Here the CDR3 reads CASSGDPTEPNYGYTF. DNA of the CDR3: TGTGCCAGCAGTGGAGACCCGACGGAACCTAACTATGGCTACACCTTC.

The rearrangement joins TRBV12-5 to TRBJ1-2; no clear D. The germline V gene has CDR1 LGHNT and CDR2 FRNRAP. With 0 bases removed from V and 0 bases from J, the gap between germline ends came to 11 bases. The length of the CDR3 is 16 residues. The CDR3 DNA sequence: TGTGCTAGTGGTTTGGTACCGCGCAGAGCTAACTATGGCTACACCTTC. It is translated as CASGLVPRRANYGYTF.

V is TRBV10-3 and J is TRBJ2-7; D call uncertain. The germline V gene has CDR1 ENHRY and CDR2 SYGVKD. This CDR3 spans 14 amino acids. Trimming shortened V by 2 bases and J by 5 bases, and 13 bases separated the two germline ends. The CDR3 here is CAISELAPKDEQYF. The CDR3 coding sequence is TGTGCCATCAGTGAGCTGGCGCCTAAGGACGAGCAGTACTTC.

The CDR3 reads CATSTGTGYEQYF. CDR3 nucleotide sequence: TGTGCCACCAGCACCGGGACAGGCTACGAGCAGTACTTC. This sequence joins TRBV15 and TRBJ2-7, with TRBD1 matching over 8 bases. Germline values: CDR1 LNHNV, CDR2 YYDKDF (reference sequence). The CDR3 contains 13 residues. V gave up 4 bases and J gave up 3 bases; unmatched junction bases: 2.

The chain recombines TRBV4-1 with TRBJ1-1, with D perhaps matching TRBD1 (6 bases). CDR1 is MGHRA, CDR2 YSYEKL, per germline. The V end was cut by 3 bases, the J end by 6 bases, with 8 bases between. The CDR3 is 12 residues long. The CDR3 DNA is TGCGCCAGCAGCCATGAGGGGGCTGAAGCTTTCTTT. Its translation is CASSHEGAEAFF.

The V call is TRBV7-9, the J call TRBJ2-1, with no clear D. V lost 7 bases and J 2 bases, leaving 12 bases between the germline ends. Germline V gene data show CDR1 as SEHNR and CDR2 as FQNEAQ (reference sequence). The CDR3 is made up of 14 amino acids. The CDR3 sequence is CASIGPRTYNEQFF. CDR3 DNA: TGTGCCAGCATAGGTCCGCGGACCTACAATGAGCAGTTCTTC.

The V and J genes are TRBV2 and TRBJ1-4; D unclear. Germline CDR1 reads SNHLY; CDR2 reads FYNNEI. The CDR3 length is 15 residues. Deletions cut 2 bases from V and 11 bases from J, with 18 bases between. CDR3 sequence reads: CASSERRLTKRKLFF. In nucleotides, the CDR3 is TGTGCCAGCAGTGAACGGCGGTTAACAAAGAGGAAACTGTTTTTT.

V usage is TRBV9 and J usage is TRBJ1-6; D is unclear. Per the germline V gene, CDR1 is SGDLS and CDR2 is YYNGEE. V was clipped by 0 bases and J by 6 bases, with 10 bases between them. The CDR3 is made up of 15 amino acids. The CDR3 sequence is CASSVVDRSNSPLHF. DNA for the CDR3: TGTGCCAGCAGCGTAGTGGACCGTTCTAATTCACCCCTCCACTTT.

This clonotype was seen only a few times. The genes are TRBV15 and TRBJ1-2; a weak D match, TRBD1 (5 bases). Germline loops: CDR1 LNHNV, CDR2 YYDKDF (reference sequence). This CDR3 is built from 15 residues. V lost 0 bases to trimming and J lost 3 bases, with 11 bases between them. The CDR3 sequence is CATSRDRESHYGYTF. For the CDR3, the DNA is TGTGCCACCAGCAGAGACAGGGAATCCCACTATGGCTACACCTTC.

This chain joins TRBV20-1 and TRBJ2-1; no clear D. The length of the CDR3 is 15 residues. Germline loops: CDR1 DFQATT, CDR2 SNEGSKA (reference sequence). Trimming left V 4 bases short and J 7 bases short, with 20 bases between. The CDR3 nucleotides read TGCAGTGCTATTCCCTTAAGGGATGGGGTAAATGAGCAGTTCTTC. Translating it yields CSAIPLRDGVNEQFF.